The next 27 T cell receptor beta chains were all read from a single sample in a study of blood T cell repertoires in COVID-19. Generated by immunoSEQ multiplex PCR, the TCRdb table keeps only in-frame clones and is missing some. Among tens of thousands of clones listed, approximately 84% were seen once. Sequencing was performed on peripheral blood. These receptors all stem from a man aged 65-85 years with active COVID-19.

The chain joins TRBV29-1 to TRBJ2-7; 11 bases match TRBD1. With V trimmed by 5 bases and J by 3 bases, 6 bases remained unmatched. The CDR3 runs to 14 residues. From germline, CDR1 is SQVTM and CDR2 ANQGSEA. CDR3 DNA sequence: TGCAGCGTTTCCGGGACAGGGGGTTTCTACGAGCAGTACTTC. It codes for CSVSGTGGFYEQYF.

The rearrangement links TRBV5-1 to TRBJ2-2; 11 nucleotides line up with TRBD2. The CDR3 is made up of 15 amino acids. The trim removed 4 bases at V and 5 bases at J, leaving 4 bases unmatched. Germline CDR1 and CDR2: SGHRS and YFSETQ. Here the CDR3 reads CASSPTSGSTGELFF. The CDR3 DNA follows: TGCGCCAGCAGCCCTACTAGCGGGAGTACCGGGGAGCTGTTTTTT.

The chain couples TRBV7-9 to TRBJ2-1; 10 bases fit TRBD2. CDR1 and CDR2 (germline): SEHNR, FQNEAQ (reference sequence). J lost 2 bases, V lost 4 bases, and 2 bases had no gene match. This CDR3 is built from 15 residues. The CDR3 nucleotides read TGTGCCAGCAGCTATGGGACTAGCGCCTACAATGAGCAGTTCTTC. Encoded protein: CASSYGTSAYNEQFF.

The rearrangement joins TRBV7-2 to TRBJ1-2; the match to TRBD1 covers 7 bases. Germline values: CDR1 SGHTA, CDR2 FQGNSA. The CDR3 covers 15 residues. With 6 bases clipped from V and 8 bases from J, the junction kept 15 bases outside the gene matches. As DNA, the CDR3 is TGTGCCAGCAGTTCCTACACTTGGACAGGTGGAGGCTACACCTTC. This codes for CASSSYTWTGGGYTF.

The V and J genes are TRBV7-2 and TRBJ1-1; D gene ambiguous. The V end was cut by 3 bases, the J end by 0 bases, with 8 bases between. In germline, CDR1 is SGHTA, CDR2 FQGNSA. The CDR3 sequence is 14 residues long. CDR3 protein: CASSLRNLNTEAFF. In DNA form, the CDR3 reads TGTGCCAGCAGCTTGAGGAACCTGAACACTGAAGCTTTCTTT.

The chain links TRBV2 to TRBJ2-7; D might be TRBD2 (5 bases). Trimming pared 5 bases from V and 5 bases from J, leaving 13 bases between. Germline CDR1 reads SNHLY; CDR2 reads FYNNEI. This CDR3 has 13 amino acids. The chain's CDR3 is CASSLWAGHEQYF. CDR3 nucleotides: TGTGCCAGCAGTCTTTGGGCGGGCCACGAGCAGTACTTC.

The chain is built from TRBV3-1 (or the pseudogene TRBV3-2) and TRBJ1-2; D is perhaps TRBD1 (6 bases). Trimming pared 1 base from V and 7 bases from J, leaving 13 bases between. The CDR3 has 14 residues. The germline CDR1 and CDR2 sequences are LGHDT and YNNKEL (reference sequence). The CDR3 nucleotides read TGTGCCAGCAGCCAAGCTGCGGGGGGCGGTGGCTACACCTTC. Its protein product is CASSQAAGGGGYTF.

This chain links TRBV6-5 with TRBJ2-3, with D possibly being TRBD2 (7 bases). CDR3 length: 15 residues. Trimming removed 7 bases at V and 4 bases at J, with 18 bases between. Germline V gives CDR1 MNHEY, CDR2 SVGAGI. CDR3 residues: CASTRDGGLSDTQYF. In nucleotides, the CDR3 is TGTGCCAGCACCCGCGACGGGGGGCTGTCAGATACGCAGTATTTT.

The chain recombines TRBV6-6 with TRBJ1-4, with 9 positions matching TRBD1. Trimming cost V 4 bases and J 6 bases; bases outside gene matches: 3. This CDR3 is 14 amino acids long. The germline V gene encodes CDR1 MNHNY and CDR2 SVGAGI (reference sequence). The DNA of the CDR3 is TGTGCCAGCAGTTCACAGGGGGCTCATGAAAAACTGTTTTTT. Translating gives CASSSQGAHEKLFF.

V usage is TRBV21-1 and J usage is TRBJ2-7; whether TRBD1, the table's D call, matches the DNA was not checked. TRBV21-1 is a pseudogene. The length of the CDR3 is 14 residues. CDR3 nucleotide sequence: TGTGCCAGCAGCAAAGCCCAGGCTACCTACGAGCAGTACTTC. Translation gives CASSKAQATYEQYF.

This chain links TRBV11-2 with TRBJ2-7, with TRBD2 matching 10 bases. The CDR3 consists of 14 residues. The trim removed 8 bases at V and 0 bases at J, leaving 4 bases unmatched. Per the germline V gene, CDR1 is SGHAT and CDR2 is FQNNGV. The CDR3 loop reads CASRRTSGSYEQYF. The CDR3 DNA reads TGTGCCAGCCGAAGGACTAGCGGCTCCTACGAGCAGTACTTC. Looking up the rest from reference TRBV11-2 and TRBJ2-7 gives the full variable domain: EAGVAQSPRYKIIEKRQSVAFWCNPISGHATLYWYQQILGQGPKLLIQFQNNGVVDDSQLPKDRFSAERLKGVDSTLKIQPAKLEDSAVYLCASRRTSGSYEQYFGPGTRLTVT.

This sequence joins TRBV29-1 and TRBJ1-1; tentative D call: TRBD1 (6 bases). Between the trimmed V and J ends, which lost 5 bases and 0 bases, there was a span of 10 bases. The CDR3 length is 13 residues. CDR1 and CDR2 from the germline V gene are SQVTM and ANQGSEA. In DNA form, the CDR3 reads TGCAGCGTTCAGGGGAGCATGAACACTGAAGCTTTCTTT. Encoded protein: CSVQGSMNTEAFF.

The V call is TRBV28, the J call TRBJ2-2; 12 nucleotides agree with TRBD2. J lost 4 bases, V lost 2 bases, and 14 bases had no gene match. The germline V gene has CDR1 MDHEN and CDR2 SYDVKM. The CDR3 length is 20 residues. The CDR3 protein is CASSLLHLRSTSGGTGELFF. The CDR3 region has the DNA TGTGCCAGCAGTTTACTTCATTTGAGATCGACTAGCGGGGGCACCGGGGAGCTGTTTTTT.

The rearrangement links TRBV5-5 to TRBJ2-7; 12 bases match TRBD2. Germline lookup yields CDR1 SGHKS and CDR2 YYEKEE (reference sequence). This CDR3 spans 16 amino acids. The V and J ends lost 0 bases and 7 bases, in that order; junction bases with no gene match: 8. CDR3 in amino acids: CASSLGLAGGPGEQYF. DNA for the CDR3: TGTGCCAGCAGCTTGGGGCTAGCGGGAGGGCCAGGTGAGCAGTACTTC.

The V gene is TRBV30, the J gene TRBJ2-5; 7 nucleotides line up with TRBD1. Unmatched junction bases numbered 16, after V lost 5 bases and J lost 1 base. Germline values: CDR1 GTSNPN, CDR2 SVGIG (reference sequence). The CDR3 has 17 amino acids. CDR3 amino acids: CAWRKRGPTPLQETQYF. CDR3 DNA: TGTGCCTGGCGCAAAAGGGGGCCCACCCCCCTCCAAGAGACCCAGTACTTC.

This clone was counted once. The chain employs TRBV7-2 and TRBJ1-2; no clear D. V lost 4 bases and J lost 5, with 20 bases in between. The CDR3 sequence is 16 residues long. The germline CDR1 and CDR2 sequences are SGHTA and FQGNSA. The CDR3 region has the DNA TGTGCCAGCAGCTCGGCCTCGTACAGCCCGGGGTATGGCTACACCTTC. Protein sequence: CASSSASYSPGYGYTF.

CDR3 region: CASSIRGFENIQYF. The CDR3, as DNA: TGTGCCAGTAGTATACGGGGTTTCGAAAACATTCAGTACTTC. The genes are TRBV19 and TRBJ2-4; perhaps TRBD2 as D (5 bases). V was cut by 2 bases and J by 5 bases, with 10 bases left in between. This CDR3 has 14 amino acids. Germline CDR1 LNHDA, CDR2 SQIVND (reference sequence).

This clone showed up just once. The V call is TRBV6-2 or TRBV6-3, the J call TRBJ1-5; D not resolved. V was trimmed by 6 bases and J by 5 bases, leaving 14 bases between them. This CDR3 has 14 residues. Germline V gives CDR1 MNHEY, CDR2 SVGEGT. The CDR3 nucleotides are TGTGCCAGCAGCTTCTCCTTGGGAGATCAGCCCCAGCATTTT. Translating gives CASSFSLGDQPQHF.

The rearrangement links TRBV30 to TRBJ1-6; tentative D call: TRBD1 (6 bases). V lost 5 bases and J lost 10, with 15 bases in between. From germline, CDR1 is GTSNPN and CDR2 SVGIG (reference sequence). CDR3 length equals 13 residues. For the CDR3, the DNA is TGTGCCTGGTGTGAGGACAGTCGGTCACCCCTCCACTTT. Residues: CAWCEDSRSPLHF.

The chain is built from TRBV18 and TRBJ2-7, with 10 bases lining up with TRBD1. CDR3 length: 17 amino acids. Losses at the gene ends were 4 bases for V and 5 bases for J; bases not matched to a gene: 14. The germline V gene has CDR1 KGHSH and CDR2 LQKENI. In DNA form, the CDR3 reads TGTGCCAGCTCACTATCCTTCCCGGGACAGGGGTACGACGAGCAGTACTTC. Encoded protein: CASSLSFPGQGYDEQYF.

The chain carries TRBV19 and TRBJ2-7, with D possibly TRBD1 on 5 matching bases. Germline-derived CDR1 and CDR2 are LNHDA and SQIVND (reference sequence). Trimming cost V 10 bases and J 3 bases, with 22 bases left between them. CDR3 length: 15 amino acids. The CDR3 spells CATAGYSRALYEQYF. As DNA, the CDR3 is TGTGCCACCGCCGGATACTCCAGGGCCCTCTACGAGCAGTACTTC.

The DNA for the CDR3 is TGTGCCAGCAGCTTAATTGGTGACCCGCGGACTAGCTTGTTCTTC. Translation: CASSLIGDPRTSLFF. The genes are TRBV7-3 and TRBJ2-1; 8 nucleotides match TRBD2. The CDR3 contains 15 residues. CDR1 and CDR2 (germline): SGHTA, FQGTGA. V shed 1 base, J shed 15 bases, and the junction held 14 bases outside the gene matches.

This chain links TRBV19 with TRBJ1-5, with D unclear. The CDR3 covers 14 residues. The ends were cut back, 8 bases at V and 0 bases at J, with 11 bases in the middle. From germline, CDR1 is LNHDA and CDR2 SQIVND (reference sequence). DNA for the CDR3: TGTGCCAGTCAAAGCTCCATTAGCAATCAGCCCCAGCATTTT. This sequence encodes CASQSSISNQPQHF.

The chain is built from TRBV3-1 (or the pseudogene TRBV3-2) and TRBJ2-7; no reliable D call. Trimming removed 2 bases from V and 0 bases from J, with 8 bases in between. CDR1 LGHDT and CDR2 YNNKEL come from the germline V gene (reference sequence). The CDR3 runs 14 residues. The CDR3 nucleotides are TGTGCCAGCAGCCAATCTCCTACCTCCTACGAGCAGTACTTC. Its protein is CASSQSPTSYEQYF.

The CDR3 nucleotides read TGTGCCAGCTCATCTGCGGGAGCCCAAGAGACCCAGTACTTC. It is translated as CASSSAGAQETQYF. V usage is TRBV18 and J usage is TRBJ2-5; the match to TRBD2 covers 7 bases. V gave up 5 bases and J gave up 1 base; unmatched junction bases: 4. This CDR3 region has 14 residues. Germline V gene sequence: CDR1 KGHSH, CDR2 LQKENI.

The gene calls are TRBV11-2 and TRBJ2-7; 7 bases align to TRBD1. Losses at the gene ends were 5 bases for V and 1 base for J; bases not matched to a gene: 17. CDR3 length equals 18 residues. Germline lookup yields CDR1 SGHAT and CDR2 FQNNGV. The CDR3 sequence: CASSLNLLQGFGSYEQYF. Written as DNA, the CDR3 is TGTGCCAGCAGCCTTAACCTCCTACAGGGGTTTGGTTCCTACGAGCAGTACTTC.

The CDR3 DNA is TGCAGTGGAGGTGGGGAGACCCAGTACTTC. This sequence encodes CSGGGETQYF. The J gene is TRBJ2-5, the V gene TRBV20-1; D not certain. This CDR3 spans 10 amino acids. CDR1 and CDR2 from the germline V gene are DFQATT and SNEGSKA (reference sequence). Deletions cut 7 bases from V and 5 bases from J, with 8 bases between.